This T cell receptor (beta chain) stems from a study of cytomegalovirus exposure and HLA in healthy donors. V shed 0 bases, J shed 4 bases, and the junction held 3 bases outside the gene matches. CDR3 length equals 14 residues. The germline V gene has CDR1 SGHNT and CDR2 YYREEE (reference sequence). Some clones are missing from TCRdb's copy, which holds only in-frame ones; the method was immunoSEQ multiplex PCR. Altogether hundreds of thousands of clones are present, roughly 91% being singletons, with the ten largest covering 3.1%. Source material: PBMCs. This chain joins TRBV5-4 and TRBJ1-1; TRBD1 aligns across 7 bases. This sequence originates from a woman in her 30s in good health and CMV-seronegative. The CDR3 loop reads CASSLAPGGTEAFF. CDR3 nucleotides: TGTGCCAGCAGCTTGGCACCAGGGGGCACTGAAGCTTTCTTT.